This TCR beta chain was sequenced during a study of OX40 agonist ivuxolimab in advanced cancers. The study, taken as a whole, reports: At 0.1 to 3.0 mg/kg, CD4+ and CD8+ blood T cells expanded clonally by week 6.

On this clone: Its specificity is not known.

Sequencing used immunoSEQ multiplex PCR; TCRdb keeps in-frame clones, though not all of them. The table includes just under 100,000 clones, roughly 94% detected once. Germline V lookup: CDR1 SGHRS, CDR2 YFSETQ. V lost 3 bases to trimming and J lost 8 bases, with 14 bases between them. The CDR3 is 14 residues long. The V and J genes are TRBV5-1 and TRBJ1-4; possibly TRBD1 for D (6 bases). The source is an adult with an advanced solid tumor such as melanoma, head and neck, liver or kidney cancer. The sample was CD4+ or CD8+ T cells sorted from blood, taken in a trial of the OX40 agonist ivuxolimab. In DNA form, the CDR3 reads TGCGCCAGCAGCTCTGGACAGAATTGGGAAAAACTGTTTTTT. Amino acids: CASSSGQNWEKLFF. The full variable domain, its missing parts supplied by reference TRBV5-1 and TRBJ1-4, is KAGVTQTPRYLIKTRGQQVTLSCSPISGHRSVSWYQQTPGQGLQFLFEYFSETQRNKGNFPGRFSGRQFSNSRSEMNVSTLELGDSALYLCASSSGQNWEKLFFGSGTQLSVL.